This T cell receptor (beta chain) was observed in a study of CD8+CD57+ T cells in acquired aplastic anemia. Ten or more counts support this clonotype. Antigen unknown. Study-wide findings and caveats: Patients and controls were not found to differ significantly in CD8+ Simpson's diversity.

Genomic DNA, serving as template, underwent TCR beta VDJ and CDR3 profiling. A single record per CDR3 protein comes from TCRdb applying MiXCR to the reads. The sample carries roughly 130,000 distinct CDR3 sequences, 48% recorded once. The sequenced sample was sorted CD4+, CD8+, or CD8+CD57+ T cells (not recorded which) from PBMCs. This receptor was obtained from a human donor in good health, serving as a control.

The DNA for the CDR3 is TGTGCCAGCAGCTTAGCCAATGAAAAACTGTTTTTT. It yields the protein CASSLANEKLFF. The chain joins TRBV7-2 to TRBJ1-4; D uncertain. The CDR3 contains 12 residues. Trimming removed 0 bases from V and 5 bases from J, with 1 base in between. Germline V gene sequence: CDR1 SGHTA, CDR2 FQGNSA. The complete variable domain, with remaining parts taken from reference TRBV7-2 and TRBJ1-4, reads GAGVSQSPSNKVTEKGKDVELRCDPISGHTALYWYRQSLGQGLEFLIYFQGNSAPDKSGLPSDRFSAERTGGSVSTLTIQRTQQEDSAVYLCASSLANEKLFFGSGTQLSVL.